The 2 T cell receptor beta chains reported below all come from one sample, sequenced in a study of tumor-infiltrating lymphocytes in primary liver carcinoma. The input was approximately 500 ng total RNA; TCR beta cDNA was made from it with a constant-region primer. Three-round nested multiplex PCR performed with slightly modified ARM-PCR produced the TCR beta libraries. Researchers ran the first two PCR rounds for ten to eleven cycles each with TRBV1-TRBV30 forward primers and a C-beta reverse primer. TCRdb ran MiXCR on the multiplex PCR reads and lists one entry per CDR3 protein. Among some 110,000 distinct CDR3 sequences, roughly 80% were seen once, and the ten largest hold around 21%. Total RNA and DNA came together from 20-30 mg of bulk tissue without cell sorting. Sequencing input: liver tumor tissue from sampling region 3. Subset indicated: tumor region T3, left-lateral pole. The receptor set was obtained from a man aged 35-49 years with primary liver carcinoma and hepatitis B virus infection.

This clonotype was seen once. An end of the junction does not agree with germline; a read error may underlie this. CDR3 in amino acids: CVSRPTGTWINEQYF. DNA for the CDR3: TGTGTCAGCAGACCAACCGGGACATGGATCAACGAGCAGTACTTC. This sequence joins TRBV5-4 and TRBJ2-7; TRBD1 is a possible D gene (6 bases). Germline CDR1 SGHNT, CDR2 YYREEE (reference sequence). The CDR3 is 15 residues long.

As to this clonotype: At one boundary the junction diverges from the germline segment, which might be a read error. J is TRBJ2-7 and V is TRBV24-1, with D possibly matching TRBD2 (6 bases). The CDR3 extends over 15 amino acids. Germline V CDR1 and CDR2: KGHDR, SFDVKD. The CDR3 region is CASSETLAEPYKQYF. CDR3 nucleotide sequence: TGTGCCTCCAGTGAAACTTTAGCGGAGCCCTACAAGCAGTACTTC.